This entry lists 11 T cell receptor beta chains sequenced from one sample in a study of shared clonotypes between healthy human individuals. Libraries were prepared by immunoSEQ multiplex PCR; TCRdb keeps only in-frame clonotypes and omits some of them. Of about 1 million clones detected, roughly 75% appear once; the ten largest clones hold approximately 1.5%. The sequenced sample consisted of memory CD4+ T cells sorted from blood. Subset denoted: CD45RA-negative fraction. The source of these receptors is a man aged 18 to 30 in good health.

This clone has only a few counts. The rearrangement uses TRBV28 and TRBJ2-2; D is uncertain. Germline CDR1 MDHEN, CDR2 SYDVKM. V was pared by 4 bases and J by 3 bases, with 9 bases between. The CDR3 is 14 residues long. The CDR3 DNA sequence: TGTGCCAGCAGTTCTTCATCGTACACCGGGGAGCTGTTTTTT. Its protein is CASSSSSYTGELFF.

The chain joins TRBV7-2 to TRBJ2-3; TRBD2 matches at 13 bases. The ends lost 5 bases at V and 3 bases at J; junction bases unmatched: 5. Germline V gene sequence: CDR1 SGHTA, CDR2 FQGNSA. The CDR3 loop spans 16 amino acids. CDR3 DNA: TGTGCCAGCAGCCCCAGGACTAGCGGGGGAACAGATACGCAGTATTTT. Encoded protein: CASSPRTSGGTDTQYF.

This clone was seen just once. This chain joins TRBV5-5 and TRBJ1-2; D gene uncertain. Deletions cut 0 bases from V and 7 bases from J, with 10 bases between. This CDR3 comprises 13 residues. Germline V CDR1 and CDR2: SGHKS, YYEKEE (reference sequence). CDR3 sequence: CASSLGAGRGYTF. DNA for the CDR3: TGTGCCAGCAGCTTGGGGGCCGGTCGTGGCTACACCTTC.

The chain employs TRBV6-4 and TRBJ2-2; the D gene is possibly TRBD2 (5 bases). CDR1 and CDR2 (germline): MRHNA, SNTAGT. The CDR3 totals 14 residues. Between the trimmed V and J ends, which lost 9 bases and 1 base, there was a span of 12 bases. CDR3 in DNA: TGTGCCAGTCGGTATGAGGGGAACACCGGGGAGCTGTTTTTT. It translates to CASRYEGNTGELFF.

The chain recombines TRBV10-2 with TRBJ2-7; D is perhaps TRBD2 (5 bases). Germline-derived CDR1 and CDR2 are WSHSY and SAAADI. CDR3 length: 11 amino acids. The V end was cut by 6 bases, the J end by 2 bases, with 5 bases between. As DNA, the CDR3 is TGCGCCAGCAGGGGAGCCTACGAGCAGTACTTC. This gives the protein CASRGAYEQYF.

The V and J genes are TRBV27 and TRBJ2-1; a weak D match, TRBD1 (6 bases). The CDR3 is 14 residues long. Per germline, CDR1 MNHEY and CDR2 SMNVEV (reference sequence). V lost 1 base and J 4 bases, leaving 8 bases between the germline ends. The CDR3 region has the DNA TGTGCCAGCAGTTTATACGGACAGTACAATGAGCAGTTCTTC. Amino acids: CASSLYGQYNEQFF.

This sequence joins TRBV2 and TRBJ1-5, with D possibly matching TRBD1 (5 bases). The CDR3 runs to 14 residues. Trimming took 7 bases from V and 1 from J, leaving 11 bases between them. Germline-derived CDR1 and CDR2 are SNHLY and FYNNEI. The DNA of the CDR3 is TGTGCCAGCAACGGGGACTCGAGCAATCAGCCCCAGCATTTT. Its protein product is CASNGDSSNQPQHF.

In DNA, the CDR3 is TGTGCCAGCGGGGGTCCCGCCTACAATGAGCAGTTCTTC. It is translated as CASGGPAYNEQFF. The chain couples TRBV19 to TRBJ2-1; weak D call: TRBD2 (6 bases). There are 13 residues in the CDR3. Germline CDR1 LNHDA, CDR2 SQIVND (reference sequence). Trimming cost V 9 bases and J 2 bases, with 11 bases left between them. Drawing the rest from reference TRBV19 and TRBJ2-1, the complete variable domain is DGGITQSPKYLFRKEGQNVTLSCEQNLNHDAMYWYRQDPGQGLRLIYYSQIVNDFQKGDIAEGYSVSREKKESFPLTVTSAQKNPTAFYLCASGGPAYNEQFFGPGTRLTVL.

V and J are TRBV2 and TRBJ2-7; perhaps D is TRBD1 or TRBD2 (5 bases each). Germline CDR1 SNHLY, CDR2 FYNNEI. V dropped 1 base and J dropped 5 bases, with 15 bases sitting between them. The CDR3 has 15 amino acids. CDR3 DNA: TGTGCCAGCAGTGAAGAGGGCTCTCAGGGAGACGAGCAGTACTTC. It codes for CASSEEGSQGDEQYF.

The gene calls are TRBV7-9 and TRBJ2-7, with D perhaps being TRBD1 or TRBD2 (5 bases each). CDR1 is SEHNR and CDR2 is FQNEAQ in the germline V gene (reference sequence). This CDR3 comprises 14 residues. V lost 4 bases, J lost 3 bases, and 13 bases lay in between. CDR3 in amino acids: CASSYTGPFYEQYF. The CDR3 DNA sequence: TGTGCCAGCAGCTATACGGGACCCTTCTACGAGCAGTACTTC.

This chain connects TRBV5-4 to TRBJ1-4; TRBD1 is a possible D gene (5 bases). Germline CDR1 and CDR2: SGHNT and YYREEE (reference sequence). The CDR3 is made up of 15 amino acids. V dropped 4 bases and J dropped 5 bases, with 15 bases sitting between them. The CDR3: CASSSRGGVNEKLFF. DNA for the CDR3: TGTGCCAGCAGCAGCCGTGGGGGGGTAAATGAAAAACTGTTTTTT.